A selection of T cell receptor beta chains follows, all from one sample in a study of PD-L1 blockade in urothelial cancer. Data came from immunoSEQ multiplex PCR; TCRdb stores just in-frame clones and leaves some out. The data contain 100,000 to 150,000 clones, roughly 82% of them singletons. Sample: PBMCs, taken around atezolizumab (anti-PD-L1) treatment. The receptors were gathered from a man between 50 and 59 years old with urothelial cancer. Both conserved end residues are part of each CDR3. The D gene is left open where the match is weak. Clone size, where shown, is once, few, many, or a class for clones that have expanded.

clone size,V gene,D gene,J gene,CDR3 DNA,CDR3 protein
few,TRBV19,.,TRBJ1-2,TGTGCCAGTAGTATAGCGTGGGGCAGGGCCTCTGGCTACACCTTC,CASSIAWGRASGYTF
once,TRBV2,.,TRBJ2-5,TGTGCCAGCGGGACTTTCGCCCAGTACTTC,CASGTFAQYF
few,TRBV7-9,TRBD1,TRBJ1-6,TGTGCCAGCAGCTCTACTCTTTACAGGGGTTCACCCCTCCACTTT,CASSSTLYRGSPLHF
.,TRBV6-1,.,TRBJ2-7,TGTGCCAGCAGTTCTCCGGGGGGCTTAAAATACGAGCAGTACTTC,CASSSPGGLKYEQYF
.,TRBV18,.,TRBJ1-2,TGTGCCAGCTCACCAGAGGACTCGTTAGGCTACACCTTC,CASSPEDSLGYTF
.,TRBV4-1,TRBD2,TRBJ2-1,TGCGCCAGCCGGCTAGCGGAAAACTCCTACAATGAGCAGTTCTTC,CASRLAENSYNEQFF
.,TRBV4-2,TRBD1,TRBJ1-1,TGTGCCAGCAGCCACCTGGGACAGCTCCCCGGGGAGGCTTTCTTT,CASSHLGQLPGEAFF
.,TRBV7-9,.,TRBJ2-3,TGTGCCAGCAGCTCGACAGCGGATACGCAGTATTTT,CASSSTADTQYF
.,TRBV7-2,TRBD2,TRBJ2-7,TGTGCCAGCACCCCCACCCCACTAGCGGGGATACGAGGGCAGTACTTC,CASTPTPLAGIRGQYF
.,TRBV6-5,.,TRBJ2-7,TGTGCCAGCAGTTACGATCAGGGAAGGAGCTACGAGCAGTACTTC,CASSYDQGRSYEQYF
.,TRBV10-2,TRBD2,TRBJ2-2,TGCGCCAGCAGGGCGATGACTAGCGTCGTCACCGGGGAGCTGTTTTTT,CASRAMTSVVTGELFF
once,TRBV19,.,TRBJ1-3,TGTGCCAGTAGTACACGGGTCACCTCTGGAAACACCATATATTTT,CASSTRVTSGNTIYF
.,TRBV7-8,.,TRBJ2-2,TGTGCCAGCAGCTTAGCTGGAGGGGCCACCGGGGAGCTGTTTTTT,CASSLAGGATGELFF
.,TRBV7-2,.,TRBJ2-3,TGTGCCAGCAGCTTAATCGGGGGAAGAGGGGATACGCAGTATTTT,CASSLIGGRGDTQYF
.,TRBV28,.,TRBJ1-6,TGTGCCAGCAGTTTTTATTTGAGCCCTTACTACTTT,CASSFYLSPYYF
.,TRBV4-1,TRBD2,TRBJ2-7,TGCGCCAGCAGCCAAGAAACTAGCGGATCCTACGAGCAGTACTTC,CASSQETSGSYEQYF
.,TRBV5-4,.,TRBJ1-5,TGTGCCAGCAGCTGGGGGGGAGGGTCCGATCAGCCCCAGCATTTT,CASSWGGGSDQPQHF
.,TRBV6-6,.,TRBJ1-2,TGTGCCAGCAGTCCGCACGGGAACAACTATGGCTACACCTTC,CASSPHGNNYGYTF
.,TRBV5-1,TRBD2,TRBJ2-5,TGCGCCAGCAGCAAGTCAGCGGGAGGGAACCAAGAGACCCAGTACTTC,CASSKSAGGNQETQYF
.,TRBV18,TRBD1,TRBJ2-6,TGTGCCAGCTCACCGGGACAGCCTATCTCTGGGGCCAACGTCCTGACTTTC,CASSPGQPISGANVLTF
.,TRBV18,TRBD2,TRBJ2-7,TGTGCCAGCTCACCACCCCCCGGGAGGGGATTCCACGAGCAGTACTTC,CASSPPPGRGFHEQYF
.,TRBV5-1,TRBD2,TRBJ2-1,TGCGCCAGCAGCTTGGTGGGCGGGAGGGACGTTTGGGGCTACAATGAGCAGTTCTTC,CASSLVGGRDVWGYNEQFF
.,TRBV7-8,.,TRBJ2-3,TGTGCCAGCAGCTTAGGTCCAGGCACAGATACGCAGTATTTT,CASSLGPGTDTQYF
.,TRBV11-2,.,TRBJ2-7,TGTGCCAGCAGCTTAGGGTCTGGAGGGACCGTGTCCTACGAGCAGTACTTC,CASSLGSGGTVSYEQYF
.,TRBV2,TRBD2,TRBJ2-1,TGTGCCAGCAGTGAAGGGACTAGCGGGAGCAATGAGCAGTTCTTC,CASSEGTSGSNEQFF
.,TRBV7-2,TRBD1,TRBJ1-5,TGTGCCAGCAGCTTGACAGGGGGCGCAAGGCAGCCCCAGCATTTT,CASSLTGGARQPQHF
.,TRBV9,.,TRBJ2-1,TGTGCCAGCAGCGTAAACAATATATACTACAATGAGCAGTTCTTC,CASSVNNIYYNEQFF
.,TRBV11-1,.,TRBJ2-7,TGTGCCAGCAGCTTAGCCGATGGACAGCCCTACGAGCAGTACTTC,CASSLADGQPYEQYF
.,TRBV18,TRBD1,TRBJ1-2,TGTGCCAGCTCGCTGACAGGGGACGTGACCTATGGCTACACCTTC,CASSLTGDVTYGYTF
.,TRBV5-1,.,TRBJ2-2,TGCGCCAGCAGCTTACTACAGGGAAGTACCGGGGAGCTGTTTTTT,CASSLLQGSTGELFF
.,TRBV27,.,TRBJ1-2,TGTGCCAGCACTTCGGGGGGGTTCCCTAACTATGGCTACACCTTC,CASTSGGFPNYGYTF
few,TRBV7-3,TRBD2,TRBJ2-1,TGTGCCAGCAGCTTAGGGACTAGTACCTACAATGAGCAGTTCTTC,CASSLGTSTYNEQFF
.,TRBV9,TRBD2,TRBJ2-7,TGTGCCAGCAGCGTAGCCCCAGCGGGATCCTACGAGCAGTACTTC,CASSVAPAGSYEQYF
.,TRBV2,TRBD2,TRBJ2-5,TGTGCCAGCAGGAAAACTAGCGAGTCAGAGACCCAGTACTTC,CASRKTSESETQYF
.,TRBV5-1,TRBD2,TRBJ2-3,TGCGCCAGCAGCTTAGATCCGGGACTAGCGGGAAGTTCCCAGAGGTTT,CASSLDPGLAGSSQRF
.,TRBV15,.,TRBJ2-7,TGTGCCACCAGCAGAGACAGGGGTTCCGAGCAGTACTTC,CATSRDRGSEQYF
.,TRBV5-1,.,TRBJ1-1,TGCGCCAGCAGCTTGGTCCCAGGGAAAATAGTAAGGACTGAAGCTTTCTTT,CASSLVPGKIVRTEAFF
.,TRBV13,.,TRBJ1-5,TGTGCCAGCAGCTCCGGGGTTCTTAGGCGGGCTTGGGGCAATCAGCCCCAGCATTTT,CASSSGVLRRAWGNQPQHF
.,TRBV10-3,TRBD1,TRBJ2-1,TGTGCCATCAGGGGGACAGGGGTTTACAATGAGCAGTTCTTC,CAIRGTGVYNEQFF
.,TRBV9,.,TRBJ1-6,TGTGCCAGCAGCGTAGGGGCAGACCTCAATTCACCCCTCCACTTT,CASSVGADLNSPLHF
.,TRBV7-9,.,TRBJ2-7,TGTGCCAGCAGCTTTCGAGGGACCTACGAGCAGTACTTC,CASSFRGTYEQYF
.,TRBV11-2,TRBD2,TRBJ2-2,TGTGCCAGCAGCTTAGTCGTTAGCGGGCCCGCCTGGGAGCTGTTTTTT,CASSLVVSGPAWELFF
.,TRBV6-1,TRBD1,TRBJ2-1,TGTGCCAGCAAACCGGGACAGGGATCGGTCAATGAGCAGTTCTTC,CASKPGQGSVNEQFF
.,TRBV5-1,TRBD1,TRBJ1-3,TGCGCCAGCAGCACCTCGACAGGGGGCCTCTCTGGAAACACCATATATTTT,CASSTSTGGLSGNTIYF
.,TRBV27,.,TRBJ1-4,TGTGCCAGCAGCGATACAGTACAAAATGAAAAACTGTTTTTT,CASSDTVQNEKLFF
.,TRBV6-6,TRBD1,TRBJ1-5,TGTGCCAGCAGTCCGACGACAGGGGGTCAGCCCCAGCATTTT,CASSPTTGGQPQHF